This T cell receptor (beta chain) originates from a study of blood T cell repertoires in COVID-19. At the level of the study: T cells, B-cell-depleted T cells, or PBMCs supplied cDNA or gDNA.

Germline V gene data show CDR1 as MNHEY and CDR2 as SVGAGI. This CDR3 is built from 14 residues. The trim removed 9 bases at V and 10 bases at J, leaving 10 bases unmatched. Method: immunoSEQ multiplex PCR; TCRdb's copy keeps in-frame clones and lacks some. This table holds 95,000 to 100,000 clones, about 90% found once. The clonotype was recovered from a man between 50 and 59 years old with acute or convalescent COVID-19. The chain has TRBV6-5 and TRBJ1-6; 9 bases match TRBD1. Sequenced input: peripheral blood. The CDR3 protein is CASRSGTGTSPLHF. As DNA, the CDR3 is TGTGCCAGTCGCAGCGGGACAGGGACCTCACCCCTCCACTTT.